This record concerns one TCR beta chain sequence. These data are taken from a study of STAT5B mutations in CD4+ large granular lymphocyte leukemia. Assay: immunoSEQ multiplex PCR; the TCRdb copy retains only in-frame clones and omits some. The sample contains about 27,000 clones, 74% of which appear only once. Germline CDR1 reads MDHEN; CDR2 reads SYDVKM. The CDR3 length is 13 residues. V dropped 6 bases and J dropped 9 bases, with 15 bases sitting between them. Sequencing was performed on CD4+ T cells from blood buffy coats. This TCR was recovered from a human donor in good health. The rearrangement uses TRBV28 and TRBJ1-3; maybe TRBD1 (6 bases). The CDR3 spells CASSTYRQVTIYF. The CDR3 region has the DNA TGTGCCAGCAGCACATACCGACAGGTCACCATATATTTT.